The 30 T cell receptor beta chains listed next were all sequenced from one sample in a study of blood T cell repertoires in COVID-19. The assay was immunoSEQ multiplex PCR, and TCRdb's table has in-frame clones only and misses some. Here the sample spans about 270,000 clones, 80% to 90% being singletons. The specimen sequenced was peripheral blood. The source is a woman aged 45-60 years with acute or convalescent COVID-19.

The rearrangement joins TRBV4-1 to TRBJ1-5, with TRBD1 as a possible D gene (6 bases). V lost 4 bases, J lost 0 bases, and 16 bases lay in between. The CDR3 has 17 amino acids. Per germline, CDR1 MGHRA and CDR2 YSYEKL. Here the CDR3 reads CASSPGQTGYSNQPQHF. CDR3 in DNA: TGCGCCAGCAGCCCAGGACAGACTGGTTATAGCAATCAGCCCCAGCATTTT.

The chain recombines TRBV19 with TRBJ1-4; 7 bases line up with TRBD1. CDR1 is LNHDA, CDR2 SQIVND, per germline (reference sequence). This CDR3 is 18 amino acids long. The J segment lost 2 bases and the V segment lost 4 bases, leaving 13 bases of the junction unmatched. As DNA, the CDR3 is TGTGCCAGTAGTAAGCAGGGGGTAAAGGGATGGACTAATGAAAAACTGTTTTTT. Translation: CASSKQGVKGWTNEKLFF.

J is TRBJ2-3 and V is TRBV7-2; D remains unclear. V was trimmed by 5 bases and J by 4 bases, leaving 16 bases between them. The length of the CDR3 is 15 residues. Germline CDR1 is SGHTA and CDR2 is FQGNSA. CDR3 DNA sequence: TGTGCCAGCAGCCCCGGTGCGGCCCGGTCAGATACGCAGTATTTT. Protein product: CASSPGAARSDTQYF.

The rearrangement joins TRBV28 to TRBJ2-7; 7 bases align to TRBD1. The junction had 5 bases not matched to a gene; V was cut back by 0 bases and J by 0 bases. CDR3 length: 16 residues. Germline lookup yields CDR1 MDHEN and CDR2 SYDVKM. CDR3 sequence reads: CASSLWGQRSSYEQYF. The CDR3 DNA reads as TGTGCCAGCAGTTTATGGGGACAGAGAAGCTCCTACGAGCAGTACTTC.

The chain couples TRBV28 to TRBJ1-5; TRBD1 is a possible D gene (6 bases). Looked up from germline, CDR1 is MDHEN and CDR2 is SYDVKM. The CDR3 is 15 residues long. V lost 6 bases to trimming and J lost 9 bases, with 21 bases between them. The CDR3 spells CASRHPGTGFRPQHF. CDR3 bases: TGTGCCAGCAGGCACCCGGGAACAGGGTTTCGGCCCCAGCATTTT.

V usage is TRBV7-2 and J usage is TRBJ2-3, with D maybe TRBD2 (6 bases). Germline CDR1 reads SGHTA; CDR2 reads FQGNSA. Trimming cost V 6 bases and J 7 bases, with 14 bases left between them. The CDR3 is 13 amino acids. The CDR3 loop reads CASRYSRGNTQYF. The CDR3 bases are TGTGCCAGCAGGTACTCCCGCGGGAATACGCAGTATTTT.

The chain uses TRBV7-9 and TRBJ1-1, with unresolved D. V was cut by 1 base and J by 5 bases, with 8 bases left in between. The CDR3 is made up of 13 amino acids. The germline V gene encodes CDR1 SEHNR and CDR2 FQNEAQ (reference sequence). In DNA, the CDR3 is TGTGCCAGCAGCTTAGGAGACTTTACTGAAGCTTTCTTT. As protein: CASSLGDFTEAFF.

This clone appeared a few times. The chain is built from TRBV5-1 and TRBJ2-7, with TRBD2 matching over 12 bases. The CDR3 runs to 17 residues. V dropped 4 bases and J dropped 4; count of bases not matched to a gene: 12. In germline, CDR1 is SGHRS, CDR2 YFSETQ. The CDR3 DNA reads as TGCGCCAGCAGCGCTGGACTAGCGGGAAGCTTCGGTTACGAGCAGTACTTC. Amino acid sequence: CASSAGLAGSFGYEQYF.

The chain combines TRBV6-6 with TRBJ2-1; a weak D match, TRBD2 (5 bases). Germline V CDR1 and CDR2: MNHNY, SVGAGI (reference sequence). There are 16 residues in the CDR3. V shed 4 bases and J shed 3 bases, with 16 bases lying between them. The CDR3 DNA follows: TGTGCCAGCAGTTCCTCGGCAGCGGTCGTCTACAATGAGCAGTTCTTC. Protein product: CASSSSAAVVYNEQFF.

This clone was counted between two and nine times. J is TRBJ2-3 and V is TRBV9; 9 bases are a match to TRBD1. Looked up from germline, CDR1 is SGDLS and CDR2 is YYNGEE. Trimming at V came to 3 bases and at J to 3 bases, leaving 2 bases not matched to a gene. The CDR3 extends over 14 amino acids. This CDR3 is CASSEQGATDTQYF. The CDR3 coding sequence is TGTGCCAGCAGCGAACAGGGGGCAACAGATACGCAGTATTTT. Supplemented by reference TRBV9 and TRBJ2-3, the full variable domain reads DSGVTQTPKHLITATGQRVTLRCSPRSGDLSVYWYQQSLDQGLQFLIQYYNGEERAKGNILERFSAQQFPDLHSELNLSSLELGDSALYFCASSEQGATDTQYFGPGTRLTVL.

This clone was recorded only once. The rearrangement links TRBV6-6 to TRBJ2-7; 9 nucleotides match TRBD2. Germline loops: CDR1 MNHNY, CDR2 SVGAGI (reference sequence). V lost 8 bases to trimming and J lost 5 bases; unmatched junction nucleotides: 10. The CDR3 runs to 14 residues. The CDR3 nucleotides read TGTGCCAGCGGGACGCGGGAGGGTTCCCACGAGCAGTACTTC. Protein sequence: CASGTREGSHEQYF.

The CDR3 sequence: CASSYPRQGAVEQYF. DNA for the CDR3: TGTGCCAGCAGTTACCCGAGACAGGGGGCAGTCGAGCAGTACTTC. V and J are TRBV6-5 and TRBJ2-7, with TRBD1 matching 10 bases. Germline CDR1 MNHEY, CDR2 SVGAGI. The length of the CDR3 is 15 residues. The junction had 7 bases not matched to a gene; V was cut back by 2 bases and J by 6 bases.

The V call is TRBV5-1, the J call TRBJ2-1; 8 bases align to TRBD2. Per germline, CDR1 SGHRS and CDR2 YFSETQ. The trim removed 7 bases at V and 1 base at J, leaving 4 bases unmatched. This CDR3 region has 14 residues. CDR3 sequence: CASRREGSYNEQFF. In DNA form, the CDR3 reads TGCGCCAGCCGTCGGGAGGGTTCCTACAATGAGCAGTTCTTC.

V is TRBV6-6 and J is TRBJ2-7; D uncertain. This CDR3 contains 11 residues. Germline CDR1 and CDR2: MNHNY and SVGAGI (reference sequence). The V gene lost 5 bases and the J gene lost 6 bases, with 8 bases spanning the gap. CDR3 protein: CASSNTFEQYF. The DNA of the CDR3 is TGTGCCAGCAGTAATACTTTCGAGCAGTACTTC.

The CDR3 nucleotides read TGTGCCAGTAGCTATAAGGGGCAGGGGGTTCAAGGTCCTGGAAACACCATATATTTT. Its translation: CASSYKGQGVQGPGNTIYF. The V and J genes are TRBV19 and TRBJ1-3; TRBD1 matches at 7 bases. CDR3 size: 19 residues. Looked up from germline, CDR1 is LNHDA and CDR2 is SQIVND (reference sequence). V lost 6 bases to trimming and J lost 2 bases; unmatched junction nucleotides: 19.

The rearrangement uses TRBV29-1 and TRBJ1-1; D unresolved. Trimming took off 3 bases at V and 4 bases at J, with 15 bases between the two ends. Germline V gene lookup returns CDR1 SQVTM and CDR2 ANQGSEA. CDR3 length: 14 residues. The CDR3 protein is CSVDQNGRGTEAFF. The CDR3 bases are TGCAGCGTTGACCAGAACGGACGGGGCACTGAAGCTTTCTTT.

V usage is TRBV28 and J usage is TRBJ2-1; the D is unclear. Between the trimmed V and J ends, which lost 6 bases and 8 bases, there was a span of 23 bases. The CDR3 has 16 residues. Germline V gene data show CDR1 as MDHEN and CDR2 as SYDVKM. The CDR3 DNA follows: TGTGCCAGCAGCAACCTGCAGCGAAACACTTTCCATGAGCAGTTCTTC. Residues: CASSNLQRNTFHEQFF.

This clone was counted between two and nine times. The chain is built from TRBV4-1 and TRBJ1-2, with 11 bases identical to TRBD1. Germline assignment: CDR1 MGHRA and CDR2 YSYEKL. The CDR3 length is 16 residues. The trim removed 2 bases at V and 8 bases at J, leaving 10 bases unmatched. CDR3 region: CASSQTRTGGVRGYTF. CDR3 sequence (DNA): TGCGCCAGCAGCCAAACCCGGACAGGGGGCGTCCGAGGCTACACCTTC.

The chain recombines TRBV9 with TRBJ2-6; maybe TRBD2 (8 bases). V lost 4 bases and J lost 1, with 21 bases in between. The CDR3 covers 19 residues. The germline V gene encodes CDR1 SGDLS and CDR2 YYNGEE. CDR3: CASSQGVAGTVSGANVLTF. CDR3 DNA: TGTGCCAGCAGCCAGGGGGTAGCGGGGACGGTTTCTGGGGCCAACGTCCTGACTTTC.

J is TRBJ1-2 and V is TRBV6-5, with 9 bases that match TRBD1. Trimming at V came to 2 bases and at J to 7 bases, leaving 11 bases not matched to a gene. Germline CDR1 reads MNHEY; CDR2 reads SVGAGI. CDR3 length equals 16 residues. Written as DNA, the CDR3 is TGTGCCAGCAGTTACACCCGGGGACAGGGAAGTGGTGGCTACACCTTC. This codes for CASSYTRGQGSGGYTF.

The chain combines TRBV29-1 with TRBJ1-3, with TRBD1 identical over 8 bases. V lost 6 bases and J lost 0; bases outside the gene matches: 7. This CDR3 contains 15 residues. Germline assignment: CDR1 SQVTM and CDR2 ANQGSEA. The CDR3 reads CSVATTGGSGNTIYF. CDR3 sequence (DNA): TGCAGCGTCGCCACTACAGGGGGCTCTGGAAACACCATATATTTT.

The sample holds one count of this clone. The chain is built from TRBV5-1 and TRBJ2-5; 7 bases agree with TRBD1. V was clipped by 0 bases and J by 5 bases; unmatched bases: 4. Germline V CDR1 and CDR2: SGHRS, YFSETQ. This CDR3 is 14 amino acids long. The chain's CDR3 is CASSLVTGAETQYF. The CDR3 bases are TGCGCCAGCAGCTTGGTAACAGGGGCTGAGACCCAGTACTTC. Variable domain in full (rest from reference TRBV5-1 and TRBJ2-5): KAGVTQTPRYLIKTRGQQVTLSCSPISGHRSVSWYQQTPGQGLQFLFEYFSETQRNKGNFPGRFSGRQFSNSRSEMNVSTLELGDSALYLCASSLVTGAETQYFGPGTRLLVL.

The rearrangement uses TRBV6-5 and TRBJ1-2; TRBD1 agrees at 8 bases. The CDR3 spans 13 residues. The V and J ends lost 8 bases and 8 bases, in that order; junction bases with no gene match: 10. CDR1 is MNHEY and CDR2 is SVGAGI in the germline V gene. The CDR3 sequence is CASQIDRGDGYTF. In nucleotides, the CDR3 is TGTGCCAGCCAGATCGACAGGGGTGACGGCTACACCTTC.

This chain connects TRBV10-3 to TRBJ1-4, with TRBD1 identical over 11 bases. The ends lost 4 bases at V and 0 bases at J; junction bases unmatched: 7. Germline V CDR1 and CDR2: ENHRY, SYGVKD. The CDR3 consists of 18 residues. The chain's CDR3 is CAISGGQGAITTNEKLFF. The CDR3 DNA follows: TGTGCCATCAGTGGTGGACAGGGGGCGATCACAACTAATGAAAAACTGTTTTTT.

The rearrangement links TRBV9 to TRBJ1-6; 7 bases line up with TRBD1. CDR3 length: 15 residues. Germline V gene data show CDR1 as SGDLS and CDR2 as YYNGEE. V shed 3 bases and J 2 bases; nucleotides not matched to a gene: 2. The CDR3 reads CASSATGAYNSPLHF. CDR3 in DNA: TGTGCCAGCAGCGCAACAGGGGCCTATAATTCACCCCTCCACTTT.

The chain has TRBV5-6 and TRBJ1-2; D is possibly TRBD1 (5 bases). Germline V gene sequence: CDR1 SGHDT, CDR2 YYEEEE. Trimming left V 0 bases short and J 6 bases short, with 12 bases between. CDR3 length: 14 residues. The CDR3 sequence: CASSLGLGENGYTF. The CDR3 nucleotides read TGTGCCAGCAGCTTGGGTTTAGGGGAAAATGGCTACACCTTC.

The chain carries TRBV20-1 and TRBJ1-4; D unresolved. The CDR3 totals 14 residues. CDR1 and CDR2 (germline): DFQATT, SNEGSKA (reference sequence). V lost 5 bases and J 0 bases, leaving 10 bases between the germline ends. CDR3 sequence reads: CSAGDRATNEKLFF. Written as DNA, the CDR3 is TGCAGTGCTGGTGACCGTGCAACTAATGAAAAACTGTTTTTT.

CDR3 protein: CASSRTGVYNEQFF. The DNA for the CDR3 is TGTGCCAGCAGCCGTACAGGGGTGTACAATGAGCAGTTCTTC. This sequence joins TRBV11-2 and TRBJ2-1, with 7 bases that match TRBD1. The CDR3 runs to 14 residues. With V trimmed by 5 bases and J by 4 bases, 5 bases remained unmatched. The V gene's germline CDR1 is SGHAT and CDR2 FQNNGV.

This chain links TRBV20-1 with TRBJ2-7; 7 nucleotides agree with TRBD2. The CDR3 has 13 residues. Losses at the gene ends were 6 bases for V and 4 bases for J; bases not matched to a gene: 9. From germline, CDR1 is DFQATT and CDR2 SNEGSKA (reference sequence). CDR3 amino acids: CSASREVRYEQYF. The CDR3 region has the DNA TGCAGTGCCAGTCGGGAGGTTCGGTACGAGCAGTACTTC.

The genes are TRBV15 and TRBJ2-7; perhaps TRBD1 as D (6 bases). This CDR3 has 13 amino acids. Trimming left V 4 bases short and J 4 bases short, with 11 bases between. In germline, CDR1 is LNHNV, CDR2 YYDKDF (reference sequence). The DNA for the CDR3 is TGTGCCACCAGCACGAAACAGGGATACGAGCAGTACTTC. This sequence encodes CATSTKQGYEQYF.